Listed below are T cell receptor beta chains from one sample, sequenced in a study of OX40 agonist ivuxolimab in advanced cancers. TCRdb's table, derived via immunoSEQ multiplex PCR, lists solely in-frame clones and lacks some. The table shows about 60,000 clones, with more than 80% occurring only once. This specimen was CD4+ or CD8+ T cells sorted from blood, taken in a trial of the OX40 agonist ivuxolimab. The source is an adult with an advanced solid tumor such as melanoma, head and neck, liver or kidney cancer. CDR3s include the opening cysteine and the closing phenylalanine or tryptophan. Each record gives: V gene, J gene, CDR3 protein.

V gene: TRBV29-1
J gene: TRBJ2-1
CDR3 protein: CSVDKPVSRTSGYNEQFF

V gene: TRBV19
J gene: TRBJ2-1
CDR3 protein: CASSIQGMRYNEQFF

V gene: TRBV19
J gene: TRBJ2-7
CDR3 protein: CASRGTTEYF

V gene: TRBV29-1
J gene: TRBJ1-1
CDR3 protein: CSVVQGWDTEAFF

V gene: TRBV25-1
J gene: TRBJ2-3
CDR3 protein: CASSEGIQRSTDTQYF

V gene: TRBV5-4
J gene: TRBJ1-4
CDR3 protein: CASSLRGRGNEKLFF

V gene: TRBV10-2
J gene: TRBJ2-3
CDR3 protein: CASRGTGTDTQYF

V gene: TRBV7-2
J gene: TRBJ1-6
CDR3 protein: CASSLGLDSPRGSPLHF

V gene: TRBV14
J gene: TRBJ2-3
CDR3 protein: CASTPGQGTDTQYF

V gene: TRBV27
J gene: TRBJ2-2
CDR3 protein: CASNTEGDTGELFF

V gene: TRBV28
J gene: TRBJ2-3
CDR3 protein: CASSLRGTSTDTQYF